This TCR beta chain was observed in a study of cytomegalovirus exposure and HLA in healthy donors. A roughly 120-subject validation cohort, separate from the approximately 670-subject first cohort, supplied the donors. Profiling relied on immunoSEQ multiplex PCR, and the TCRdb table lists in-frame clones only, not all of them. The sample has some 210,000 clones; around 86% are singletons. Findings and caveats of the study: Rarity characterized most TCR sequences, yet some public TCRs appeared in many donors. Three chains tied to CMV proved CMV antigen-specific in vitro. Both high specificity and high sensitivity reportedly marked the classifier's diagnosis of cytomegalovirus status.

As for this clone: What it binds is unknown.

Germline V gene sequence: CDR1 MDHEN, CDR2 SYDVKM. Trimming pared 4 bases from V and 3 bases from J, leaving 6 bases between. CDR3 length: 12 residues. V gene TRBV28 combines with J gene TRBJ1-1; TRBD1 might be the D (6 bases). The sequence was obtained from a woman between 18 and 29 years old in good health and CMV-seropositive. Sequencing input: PBMCs. The CDR3 DNA reads TGTGCCAGCAGTTCAGGGGACACTGAAGCTTTCTTT. Its protein is CASSSGDTEAFF.